This T cell receptor beta chain was identified in a study of immune cell composition in non-small cell lung cancer. The protocol was immunoSEQ multiplex PCR, while the TCRdb copy is restricted to in-frame clones and leaves out a portion. The profile shows about 14,000 clones, 81% of them singletons. CDR1 and CDR2 from the germline V gene are MNHEY and SMNVEV (reference sequence). The germline V and J ends were trimmed by 3 bases and 2 bases, with 14 bases remaining between them. The CDR3 is made up of 15 amino acids. The sequenced material came from lung tumor tissue. This receptor was taken from a human donor with non-small cell lung cancer. The chain links TRBV27 to TRBJ2-7, with D maybe TRBD2 (6 bases). The CDR3 DNA is TGTGCCAGCAGTTTTCTCCTGGGGGGTGCCTACGAGCAGTACTTC. Encoded protein: CASSFLLGGAYEQYF.